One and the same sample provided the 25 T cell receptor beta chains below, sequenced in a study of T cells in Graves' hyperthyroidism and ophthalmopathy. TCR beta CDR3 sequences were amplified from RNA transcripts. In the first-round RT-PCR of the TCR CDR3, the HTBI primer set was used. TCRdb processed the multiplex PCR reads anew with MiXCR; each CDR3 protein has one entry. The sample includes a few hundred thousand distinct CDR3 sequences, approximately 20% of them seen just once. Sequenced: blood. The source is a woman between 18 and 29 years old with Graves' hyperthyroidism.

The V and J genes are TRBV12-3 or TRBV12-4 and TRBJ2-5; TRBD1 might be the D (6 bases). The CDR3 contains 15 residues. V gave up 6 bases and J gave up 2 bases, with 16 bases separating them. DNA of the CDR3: TGTGCCAGCAGCTTTATTTGGGGGCCTCAAGAGACCCAGTACTTC. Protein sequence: CASSFIWGPQETQYF.

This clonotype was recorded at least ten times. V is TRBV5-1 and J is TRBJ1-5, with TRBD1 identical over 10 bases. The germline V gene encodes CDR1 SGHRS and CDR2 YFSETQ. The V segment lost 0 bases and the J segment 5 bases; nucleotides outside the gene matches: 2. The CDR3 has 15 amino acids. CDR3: CASSLDGTGDQPQHF. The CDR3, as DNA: TGCGCCAGCAGCTTGGATGGGACAGGGGATCAGCCCCAGCATTTT.

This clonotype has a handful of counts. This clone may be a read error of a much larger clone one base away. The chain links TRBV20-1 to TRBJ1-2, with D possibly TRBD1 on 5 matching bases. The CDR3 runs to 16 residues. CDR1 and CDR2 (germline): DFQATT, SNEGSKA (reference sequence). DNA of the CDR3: TGCAGTGCTAGAGATTTTCGGGGCAGCATTAACTGTGGCTACACCTTC. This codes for CSARDFRGSINCGYTF.

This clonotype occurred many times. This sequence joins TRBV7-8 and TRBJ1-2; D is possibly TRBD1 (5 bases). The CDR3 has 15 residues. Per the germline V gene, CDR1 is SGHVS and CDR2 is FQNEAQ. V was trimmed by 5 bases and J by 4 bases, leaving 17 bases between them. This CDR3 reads CASSGSRDRPYGYTF. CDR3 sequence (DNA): TGTGCCAGCAGCGGATCCCGGGACCGTCCCTATGGCTACACCTTC. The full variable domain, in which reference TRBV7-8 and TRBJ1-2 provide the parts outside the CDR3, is GAGVSQSPRYKVAKRGQDVALRCDPISGHVSLFWYQQALGQGPEFLTYFQNEAQLDKSGLPSDRFFAERPEGSVSTLKIQRTQQEDSAVYLCASSGSRDRPYGYTFGSGTRLTVV.

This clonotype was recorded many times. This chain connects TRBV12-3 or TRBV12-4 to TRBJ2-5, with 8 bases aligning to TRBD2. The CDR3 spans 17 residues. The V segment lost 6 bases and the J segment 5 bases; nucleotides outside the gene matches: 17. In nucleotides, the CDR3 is TGTGCCAGCAGGATTACGGGGTTTGCGGGGGGTCGGGAGACCCAGTACTTC. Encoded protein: CASRITGFAGGRETQYF.

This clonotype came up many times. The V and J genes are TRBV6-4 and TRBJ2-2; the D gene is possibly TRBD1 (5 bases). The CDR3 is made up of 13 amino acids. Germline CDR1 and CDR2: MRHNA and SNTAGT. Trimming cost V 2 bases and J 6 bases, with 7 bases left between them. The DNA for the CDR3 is TGTGCCAGCAGTGACGGGGCAGCCGGGGAGCTGTTTTTT. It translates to CASSDGAAGELFF.

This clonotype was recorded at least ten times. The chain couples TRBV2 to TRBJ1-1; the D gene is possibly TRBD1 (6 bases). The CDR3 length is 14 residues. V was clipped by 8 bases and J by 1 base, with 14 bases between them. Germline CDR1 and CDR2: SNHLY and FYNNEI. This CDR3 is CASLNRVWNTEAFF. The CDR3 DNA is TGTGCCAGCCTAAACAGGGTGTGGAACACTGAAGCTTTCTTT.

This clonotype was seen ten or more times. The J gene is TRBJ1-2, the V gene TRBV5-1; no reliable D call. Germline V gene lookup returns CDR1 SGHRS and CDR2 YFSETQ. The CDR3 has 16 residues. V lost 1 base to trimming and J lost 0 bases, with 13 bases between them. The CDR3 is CASSLNSGISNYGYTF. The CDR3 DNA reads TGCGCCAGCAGCTTGAACAGTGGTATTTCTAACTATGGCTACACCTTC.

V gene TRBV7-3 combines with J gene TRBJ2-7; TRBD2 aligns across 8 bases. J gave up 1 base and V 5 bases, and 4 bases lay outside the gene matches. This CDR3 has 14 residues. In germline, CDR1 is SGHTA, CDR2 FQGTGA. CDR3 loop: CASSPGLGSYEQYF. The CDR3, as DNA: TGTGCCAGCAGCCCGGGACTAGGGTCCTACGAGCAGTACTTC.

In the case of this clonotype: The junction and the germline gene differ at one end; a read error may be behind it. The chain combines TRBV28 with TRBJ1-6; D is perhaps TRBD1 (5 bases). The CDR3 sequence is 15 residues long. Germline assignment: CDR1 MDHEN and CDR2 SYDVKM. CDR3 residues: CTSRAGTMLNSPLHF. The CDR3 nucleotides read TGTACCAGCAGAGCCGGGACGATGCTTAATTCACCCCTCCACTTT.

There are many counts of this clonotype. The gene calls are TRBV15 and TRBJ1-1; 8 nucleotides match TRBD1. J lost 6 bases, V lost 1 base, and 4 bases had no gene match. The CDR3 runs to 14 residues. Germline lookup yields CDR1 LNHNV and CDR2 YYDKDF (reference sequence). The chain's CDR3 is CATSRADRDAEAFF. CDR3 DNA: TGTGCCACCAGCAGAGCGGACAGGGACGCTGAAGCTTTCTTT. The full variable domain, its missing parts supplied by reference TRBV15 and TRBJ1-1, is DAMVIQNPRYQVTQFGKPVTLSCSQTLNHNVMYWYQQKSSQAPKLLFHYYDKDFNNEADTPDNFQSRRPNTSFCFLDIRSPGLGDTAMYLCATSRADRDAEAFFGQGTRLTVV.

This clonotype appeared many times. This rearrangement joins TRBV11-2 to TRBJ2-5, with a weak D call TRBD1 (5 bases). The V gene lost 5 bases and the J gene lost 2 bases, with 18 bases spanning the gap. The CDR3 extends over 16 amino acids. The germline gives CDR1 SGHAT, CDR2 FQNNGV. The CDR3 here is CASSPQQSTAQETQYF. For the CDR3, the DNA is TGTGCCAGCAGCCCCCAGCAATCGACAGCACAAGAGACCCAGTACTTC.

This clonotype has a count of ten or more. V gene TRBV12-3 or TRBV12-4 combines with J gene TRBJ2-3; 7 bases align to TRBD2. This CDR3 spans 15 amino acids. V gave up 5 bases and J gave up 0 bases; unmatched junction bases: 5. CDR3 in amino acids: CASSPLADSTDTQYF. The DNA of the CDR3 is TGTGCCAGCAGTCCCCTAGCGGATAGCACAGATACGCAGTATTTT.

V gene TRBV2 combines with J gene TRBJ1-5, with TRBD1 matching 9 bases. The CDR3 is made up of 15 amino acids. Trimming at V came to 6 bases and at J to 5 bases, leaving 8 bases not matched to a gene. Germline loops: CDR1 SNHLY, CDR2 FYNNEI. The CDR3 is CASRGDRAGDQPQHF. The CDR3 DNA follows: TGTGCCAGCAGGGGGGACAGGGCCGGGGATCAGCCCCAGCATTTT. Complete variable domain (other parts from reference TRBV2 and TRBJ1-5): EPEVTQTPSHQVTQMGQEVILRCVPISNHLYFYWYRQILGQKVEFLVSFYNNEISEKSEIFDDQFSVERPDGSNFTLKIRSTKLEDSAMYFCASRGDRAGDQPQHFGDGTRLSIL.

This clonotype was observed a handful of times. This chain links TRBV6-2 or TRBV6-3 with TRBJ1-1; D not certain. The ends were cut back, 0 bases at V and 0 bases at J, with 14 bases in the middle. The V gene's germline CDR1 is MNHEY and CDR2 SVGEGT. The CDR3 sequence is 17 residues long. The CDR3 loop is CASSYSIWARVNTEAFF. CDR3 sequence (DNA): TGTGCCAGCAGTTACTCGATTTGGGCCCGGGTGAACACTGAAGCTTTCTTT.

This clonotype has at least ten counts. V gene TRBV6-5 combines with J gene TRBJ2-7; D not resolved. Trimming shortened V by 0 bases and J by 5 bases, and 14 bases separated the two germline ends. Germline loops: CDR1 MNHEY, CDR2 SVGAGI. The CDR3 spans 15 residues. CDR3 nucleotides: TGTGCCAGCAGTTACTCGACTTTGAAGGTAAACGAGCAGTACTTC. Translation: CASSYSTLKVNEQYF.

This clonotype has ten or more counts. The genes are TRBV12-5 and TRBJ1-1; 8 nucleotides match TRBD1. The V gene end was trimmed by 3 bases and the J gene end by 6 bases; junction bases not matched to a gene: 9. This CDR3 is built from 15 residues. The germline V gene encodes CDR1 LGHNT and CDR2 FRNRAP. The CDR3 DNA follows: TGTGCTAGTGGTTTAAGAGGACAGGGTTGTCCTGAAGCTTTCTTT. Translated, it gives CASGLRGQGCPEAFF.

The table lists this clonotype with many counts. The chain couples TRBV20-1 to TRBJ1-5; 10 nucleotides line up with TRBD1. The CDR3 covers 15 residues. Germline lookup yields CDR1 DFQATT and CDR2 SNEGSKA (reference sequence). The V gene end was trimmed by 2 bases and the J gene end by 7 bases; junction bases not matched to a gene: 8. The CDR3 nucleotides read TGCAGTGCTAGATCCACCGGGACAGGGGCGCAGCCCCAGCATTTT. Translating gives CSARSTGTGAQPQHF.

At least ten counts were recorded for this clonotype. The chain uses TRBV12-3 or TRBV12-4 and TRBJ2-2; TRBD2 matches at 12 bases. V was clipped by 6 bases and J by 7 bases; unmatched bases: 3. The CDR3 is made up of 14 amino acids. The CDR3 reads CASRPGLAGGELFF. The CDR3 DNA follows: TGTGCCAGCAGGCCGGGACTAGCGGGCGGGGAGCTGTTTTTT.

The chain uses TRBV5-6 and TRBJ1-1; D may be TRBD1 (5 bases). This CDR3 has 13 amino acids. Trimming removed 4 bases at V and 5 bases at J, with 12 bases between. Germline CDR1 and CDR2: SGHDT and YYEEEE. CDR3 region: CASSALGTTEAFF. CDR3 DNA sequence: TGTGCCAGCAGCGCCTTAGGGACGACTGAAGCTTTCTTT. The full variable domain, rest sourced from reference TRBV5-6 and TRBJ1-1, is DAGVTQSPTHLIKTRGQQVTLRCSPKSGHDTVSWYQQALGQGPQFIFQYYEEEERQRGNFPDRFSGHQFPNYSSELNVNALLLGDSALYLCASSALGTTEAFFGQGTRLTVV.

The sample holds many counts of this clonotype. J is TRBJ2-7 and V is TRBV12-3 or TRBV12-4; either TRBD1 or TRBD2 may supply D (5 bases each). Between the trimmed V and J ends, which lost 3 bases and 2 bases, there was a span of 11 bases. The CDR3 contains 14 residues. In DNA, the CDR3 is TGTGCCAGCAGTTTCTCGGGGACGGCCTACGAGCAGTACTTC. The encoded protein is CASSFSGTAYEQYF.

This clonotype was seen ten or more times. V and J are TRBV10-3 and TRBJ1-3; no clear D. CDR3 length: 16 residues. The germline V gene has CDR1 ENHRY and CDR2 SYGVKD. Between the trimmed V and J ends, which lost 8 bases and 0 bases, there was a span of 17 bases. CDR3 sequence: CAIDSEPANSGNTIYF. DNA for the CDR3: TGTGCCATCGACTCAGAACCCGCAAACTCTGGAAACACCATATATTTT.

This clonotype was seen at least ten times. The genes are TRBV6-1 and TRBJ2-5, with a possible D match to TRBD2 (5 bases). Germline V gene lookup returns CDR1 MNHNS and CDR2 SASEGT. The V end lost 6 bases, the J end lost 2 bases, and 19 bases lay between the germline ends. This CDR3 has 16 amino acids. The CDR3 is CASRTRGLLLQETQYF. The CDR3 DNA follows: TGTGCCAGCAGAACCCGGGGTTTGTTGTTACAAGAGACCCAGTACTTC.

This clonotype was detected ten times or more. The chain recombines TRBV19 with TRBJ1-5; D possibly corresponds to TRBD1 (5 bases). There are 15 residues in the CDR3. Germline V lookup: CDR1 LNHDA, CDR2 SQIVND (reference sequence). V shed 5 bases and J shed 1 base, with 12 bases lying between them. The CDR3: CASSYGSGSNQPQHF. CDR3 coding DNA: TGTGCCAGTAGTTACGGTTCAGGGAGCAATCAGCCCCAGCATTTT.

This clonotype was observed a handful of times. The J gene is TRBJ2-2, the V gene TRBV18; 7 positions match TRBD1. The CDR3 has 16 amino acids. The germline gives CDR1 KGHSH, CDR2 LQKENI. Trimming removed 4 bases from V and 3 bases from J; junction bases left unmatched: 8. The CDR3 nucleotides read TGTGCCAGCTCACTATCTGCTGACAGGGACACCGGGGAGCTGTTTTTT. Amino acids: CASSLSADRDTGELFF.